The 3 T cell receptor beta chains given below trace back to one sample, sequenced in a study of T cells expressing NK-cell markers. Reprocessing the 5' RACE reads, TCRdb reports a single entry for every CDR3 protein and omits DNA. This table holds about 170,000 distinct CDR3 sequences. The sample was blood T cells: a sorted CD56 or NKG2C T cell subset, CD4+ or CD8+ T cells, or bulk PBMC T cells (not recorded which). The receptors come from a man aged 18-69 years in good health.

The chain links TRBV28 to TRBJ1-5; TCRdb selects TRBD1, and the lack of DNA leaves this call unchecked. Germline assignment: CDR1 MDHEN and CDR2 SYDVKM. The CDR3 extends over 12 amino acids. The chain's CDR3 is CASEGGTEPQHF. Using reference TRBV28 and TRBJ1-5 for the parts outside the CDR3, the full variable domain is DVKVTQSSRYLVKRTGEKVFLECVQDMDHENMFWYRQDPGLGLRLIYFSYDVKMKEKGDIPEGYSVSREKKERFSLILESASTNQTSMYLCASEGGTEPQHFGDGTRLSIL.

The chain joins TRBV7-9 to TRBJ2-7; TCRdb outputs TRBD1, but without DNA this stays unchecked. The CDR3 covers 15 residues. Germline lookup yields CDR1 SEHNR and CDR2 FQNEAQ (reference sequence). CDR3 sequence: CASSSGQGLSYEQYF.

The CDR3 here is CASSSGGPGADTQYF. The V call is TRBV5-4, the J call TRBJ2-3; the D call from TCRdb, TRBD2, cannot be confirmed without DNA. The CDR3 loop spans 15 amino acids. Germline V lookup: CDR1 SGHNT, CDR2 YYREEE (reference sequence).